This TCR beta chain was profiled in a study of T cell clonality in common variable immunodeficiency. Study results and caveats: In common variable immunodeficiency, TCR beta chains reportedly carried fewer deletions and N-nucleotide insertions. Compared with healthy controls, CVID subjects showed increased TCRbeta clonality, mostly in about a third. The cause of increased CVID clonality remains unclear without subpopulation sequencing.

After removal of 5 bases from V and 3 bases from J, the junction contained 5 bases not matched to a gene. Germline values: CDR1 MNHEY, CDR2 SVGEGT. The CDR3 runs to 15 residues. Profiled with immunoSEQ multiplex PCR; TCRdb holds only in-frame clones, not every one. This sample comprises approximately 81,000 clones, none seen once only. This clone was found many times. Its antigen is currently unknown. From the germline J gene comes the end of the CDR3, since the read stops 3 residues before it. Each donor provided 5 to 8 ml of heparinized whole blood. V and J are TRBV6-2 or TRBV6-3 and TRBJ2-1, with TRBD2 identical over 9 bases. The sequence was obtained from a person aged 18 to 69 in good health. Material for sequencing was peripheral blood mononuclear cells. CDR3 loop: CASSRTSASYNEQFF. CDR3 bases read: TGTGCCAGCAGTCGGACTAGCGCGAGCTACAATGAG.